Following are 22 T cell receptor beta chains from one sample sequenced in a study of OX40 agonist ivuxolimab in advanced cancers. Only in-frame clones appear in the TCRdb table, and some are missing; sequencing was by immunoSEQ multiplex PCR. Here the sample spans 60,000 to 75,000 clones, over 80% being singletons. This material consisted of CD4+ or CD8+ T cells sorted from blood, taken in a trial of the OX40 agonist ivuxolimab. The source is an adult with an advanced solid tumor such as melanoma, head and neck, liver or kidney cancer.

This clone was counted a single time. The chain joins TRBV6-1 to TRBJ2-7, with 10 bases aligning to TRBD1. The CDR3 has 14 amino acids. V gave up 3 bases and J gave up 7 bases; unmatched junction bases: 6. The germline V gene has CDR1 MNHNS and CDR2 SASEGT. The CDR3 sequence: CASSDRTGGGEQYF. The CDR3 region has the DNA TGTGCCAGCAGTGACCGGACAGGGGGTGGAGAGCAGTACTTC.

CDR3 bases: TGTGCCAGCAATACACCCGCAGGCCCCTCCTACGAGCAGTACTTC. This encodes CASNTPAGPSYEQYF. This rearrangement joins TRBV28 to TRBJ2-7; D remains ambiguous. V lost 7 bases to trimming and J lost 0 bases, with 16 bases between them. Germline loops: CDR1 MDHEN, CDR2 SYDVKM. The CDR3 extends over 15 amino acids.

The rearrangement joins TRBV7-9 to TRBJ1-1, with a tentative D call TRBD1 (6 bases). This CDR3 contains 13 residues. Germline CDR1 is SEHNR and CDR2 is FQNEAQ (reference sequence). The V gene lost 3 bases and the J gene lost 1 base, with 6 bases spanning the gap. Here the CDR3 DNA reads TGTGCCAGCAGCTTGACAGGGAACACTGAAGCTTTCTTT. Its protein product is CASSLTGNTEAFF.

The chain is built from TRBV18 and TRBJ1-2, with D unclear. The CDR3 has 16 residues. Germline V gives CDR1 KGHSH, CDR2 LQKENI. The V end was cut by 3 bases, the J end by 2 bases, with 16 bases between. CDR3 bases: TGTGCCAGCTCACCTACCCCTGGGGTCCCCAACTATGGCTACACCTTC. This translates into CASSPTPGVPNYGYTF.

The chain joins TRBV10-3 to TRBJ1-5; D call uncertain. The CDR3 length is 16 residues. V lost 0 bases and J 0 bases, leaving 9 bases between the germline ends. Germline V CDR1 and CDR2: ENHRY, SYGVKD. CDR3 sequence: CAISESQGYSNQPQHF. The CDR3 DNA is TGTGCCATCAGTGAGTCGCAAGGGTATAGCAATCAGCCCCAGCATTTT.

This CDR3 reads CASSPVGSNAGELFF. In DNA, the CDR3 is TGTGCCAGCAGCCCCGTCGGTTCAAACGCCGGGGAGCTGTTTTTT. The V call is TRBV7-6, the J call TRBJ2-2; D not certain. The CDR3 is 15 residues long. Germline CDR1 SGHVS, CDR2 FNYEAQ. V lost 5 bases to trimming and J lost 6 bases, with 16 bases between them.

This clone turned up a few times. V and J are TRBV7-9 and TRBJ1-1; D uncertain. V was trimmed by 5 bases and J by 2 bases, leaving 6 bases between them. Germline assignment: CDR1 SEHNR and CDR2 FQNEAQ (reference sequence). The CDR3 has 12 amino acids. The CDR3 DNA reads as TGTGCCAGCAGCCTCCTCAACACTGAAGCTTTCTTT. Protein sequence: CASSLLNTEAFF.

The gene calls are TRBV11-2 and TRBJ2-5; D is unclear. Trimming took 6 bases from V and 3 from J, leaving 11 bases between them. This CDR3 is 13 amino acids long. Germline CDR1 and CDR2: SGHAT and FQNNGV. The CDR3 loop is CASSPRREETQYF. CDR3 sequence (DNA): TGTGCCAGCAGTCCTAGAAGGGAAGAGACCCAGTACTTC.

This clone was counted only a few times. Other DNA sequences of this sample code for an identical CDR3. V usage is TRBV11-2 and J usage is TRBJ2-1, with 14 positions matching TRBD2. Germline CDR1 is SGHAT and CDR2 is FQNNGV. The trim removed 5 bases at V and 7 bases at J, leaving 4 bases unmatched. This CDR3 comprises 15 residues. In DNA form, the CDR3 reads TGTGCCAGCAGCCCGACTAGCGGGAGGGCTAATGAGCAGTTCTTC. This encodes CASSPTSGRANEQFF.

V gene TRBV5-4 combines with J gene TRBJ1-2; 9 bases align to TRBD1. The CDR3 totals 15 residues. Germline V gives CDR1 SGHNT, CDR2 YYREEE (reference sequence). J gave up 6 bases and V 0 bases, and 6 bases lay outside the gene matches. CDR3 residues: CASSLDRDRVNGYTF. The CDR3 bases are TGTGCCAGCAGCTTGGACCGGGACAGGGTCAATGGCTACACCTTC.

The chain couples TRBV12-5 to TRBJ2-6, with D hard to call. This CDR3 contains 13 residues. Trimming took off 8 bases at V and 0 bases at J, with 5 bases between the two ends. Germline V gene lookup returns CDR1 LGHNT and CDR2 FRNRAP. The CDR3 here is CASSLSGANVLTF. For the CDR3, the DNA is TGTGCTAGTAGCCTCTCTGGGGCCAACGTCCTGACTTTC.

The gene calls are TRBV6-5 and TRBJ1-5, with D unclear. V was clipped by 0 bases and J by 4 bases, with 10 bases between them. The CDR3 loop spans 15 amino acids. Germline values: CDR1 MNHEY, CDR2 SVGAGI. CDR3: CASSYSGSPNQPQHF. The CDR3 nucleotides read TGTGCCAGCAGTTACTCGGGCAGCCCGAATCAGCCCCAGCATTTT.

The rearrangement links TRBV6-1 to TRBJ2-3; D might be TRBD1 (6 bases). Trimming took off 7 bases at V and 6 bases at J, with 17 bases between the two ends. CDR1 and CDR2 (germline): MNHNS, SASEGT. The CDR3 consists of 14 residues. This chain's CDR3 is CASTGQINGDTQYF. The CDR3 DNA follows: TGTGCCAGCACCGGACAGATCAACGGGGATACGCAGTATTTT.

The rearrangement links TRBV28 to TRBJ1-1; tentative D call: TRBD1 (6 bases). The CDR3 is 14 residues long. Trimming stripped 1 base from V and 6 bases from J, with 12 bases between. CDR1 is MDHEN, CDR2 SYDVKM, per germline. The CDR3 here is CASSLYGGHPEAFF. The CDR3, as DNA: TGTGCCAGCAGTTTATATGGGGGCCACCCTGAAGCTTTCTTT.

The chain links TRBV19 to TRBJ1-5; 8 bases fit TRBD1. Looked up from germline, CDR1 is LNHDA and CDR2 is SQIVND (reference sequence). The CDR3 spans 16 residues. Trimming at V came to 7 bases and at J to 3 bases, leaving 11 bases not matched to a gene. The CDR3 DNA sequence: TGTGCCAGTATTCCTCCCGGACAGGGAAACAATCAGCCCCAGCATTTT. Protein sequence: CASIPPGQGNNQPQHF.

The V call is TRBV11-3, the J call TRBJ1-1, with unresolved D. This CDR3 has 13 residues. V dropped 1 base and J dropped 2 bases, with 5 bases sitting between them. Germline CDR1 and CDR2: SGHNT and YENEEA. As DNA, the CDR3 is TGTGCCAGCAGCTTAGGAGGAAACACTGAAGCTTTCTTT. Its translation is CASSLGGNTEAFF. Full variable domain (missing parts from reference TRBV11-3 and TRBJ1-1): EAGVVQSPRYKIIEKKQPVAFWCNPISGHNTLYWYLQNLGQGPELLIRYENEEAVDDSQLPKDRFSAERLKGVDSTLKIQPAELGDSAVYLCASSLGGNTEAFFGQGTRLTVV.

The genes are TRBV5-1 and TRBJ1-1; D gene ambiguous. The CDR3 contains 13 residues. CDR1 is SGHRS and CDR2 is YFSETQ in the germline V gene. V dropped 4 bases and J dropped 8 bases, with 15 bases sitting between them. CDR3 loop: CASSSYEFTEAFF. The CDR3 DNA follows: TGCGCCAGCAGCAGTTACGAGTTCACAGAAGCTTTCTTT.

The chain uses TRBV6-1 and TRBJ1-4; the D gene is possibly TRBD1 (5 bases). CDR1 and CDR2 from the germline V gene are MNHNS and SASEGT. This CDR3 contains 17 residues. The ends were cut back, 6 bases at V and 3 bases at J, with 20 bases in the middle. Here the CDR3 reads CASREQASGRANEKLFF. CDR3 sequence (DNA): TGTGCCAGCAGGGAACAGGCGAGTGGTCGAGCTAATGAAAAACTGTTTTTT.

The V call is TRBV10-3, the J call TRBJ1-2; 9 positions match TRBD1. Germline V lookup: CDR1 ENHRY, CDR2 SYGVKD. CDR3 size: 15 residues. J lost 2 bases, V lost 4 bases, and 5 bases had no gene match. DNA for the CDR3: TGTGCCATCAGTGGGAGGGACAGGGAAAACTATGGCTACACCTTC. It is translated as CAISGRDRENYGYTF.

Written as DNA, the CDR3 is TGTGCCAGCAGTGACTCGACTAGCGGGGGCCTTTACAATGAGCAGTTCTTC. Its protein product is CASSDSTSGGLYNEQFF. The chain uses TRBV6-4 and TRBJ2-1; the match to TRBD2 covers 12 bases. Germline values: CDR1 MRHNA, CDR2 SNTAGT. The CDR3 has 17 residues. J was trimmed by 4 bases and V by 0 bases; bases with no gene match: 4.

V gene TRBV2 combines with J gene TRBJ2-2; D is perhaps TRBD1 or TRBD2 (5 bases each). Germline CDR1 SNHLY, CDR2 FYNNEI. This CDR3 region has 15 residues. Trimming left V 4 bases short and J 7 bases short, with 16 bases between. CDR3 coding DNA: TGTGCCAGCAGTGTCGGCAGGGAAGAGGGCGGGGAGCTGTTTTTT. Translated, it gives CASSVGREEGGELFF.

The genes are TRBV25-1 and TRBJ2-7; D is tentatively TRBD1 or TRBD2 (5 bases each). The J call may be faulty, since TRBJ2-5 better matches the DNA end. Germline CDR1 is MGHDK and CDR2 is SYGVNS. The CDR3 has 16 amino acids. The chain's CDR3 is CASSESGTVDGETQYF. Here the CDR3 DNA reads TGTGCCAGCAGTGAATCGGGGACGGTAGATGGAGAGACCCAGTACTTC.